The 24 T cell receptor beta chains presented below share a single source sample, sequenced in a study of T cells in localized non-small cell lung cancer. TCRdb's copy holds only in-frame clones and misses some; the assay was immunoSEQ multiplex PCR. The sample records tens of thousands of clones, more than 75% being singletons. This sample comprised PBMCs, obtained before any cancer treatment. The receptor source for this set is a woman aged 35-70 years with stage II squamous cell lung carcinoma.

Here the CDR3 reads CASSLEANQPQHF. The DNA for the CDR3 is TGTGCCAGCAGCTTAGAGGCCAATCAGCCCCAGCATTTT. The chain links TRBV11-2 to TRBJ1-5; D is uncertain. The V gene's germline CDR1 is SGHAT and CDR2 FQNNGV. V lost 0 bases and J 3 bases, leaving 3 bases between the germline ends. This CDR3 has 13 residues.

This clone was detected once. The CDR3, as DNA: TGTGCCAGCAGCTTAGACACAGGGCTCGGTCAGCCCCAGCATTTT. Residues: CASSLDTGLGQPQHF. The V and J genes are TRBV7-2 and TRBJ1-5; TRBD1 might be the D (6 bases). The CDR3 is made up of 15 amino acids. Trimming shortened V by 1 base and J by 6 bases, and 13 bases separated the two germline ends. Per germline, CDR1 SGHTA and CDR2 FQGNSA.

This chain connects TRBV9 to TRBJ2-1; the match to TRBD2 covers 12 bases. CDR3 size: 17 residues. CDR1 is SGDLS, CDR2 YYNGEE, per germline. V dropped 2 bases and J dropped 1; count of bases not matched to a gene: 4. The CDR3 region is CASSVLAGGISYNEQFF. The CDR3 DNA is TGTGCCAGCAGCGTCCTAGCGGGAGGGATATCCTACAATGAGCAGTTCTTC.

The gene calls are TRBV4-3 and TRBJ1-1; 7 bases map to TRBD1. Losses at the gene ends were 3 bases for V and 1 base for J; bases not matched to a gene: 14. Germline-derived CDR1 and CDR2 are LGHNA and YSLEER. The CDR3 is 18 amino acids. The CDR3 here is CASSHSRVRQGKNTEAFF. The CDR3 nucleotides are TGCGCCAGCAGCCATAGCCGAGTTCGACAGGGCAAGAACACTGAAGCTTTCTTT.

This clone was detected once. The rearrangement links TRBV6-1 to TRBJ1-2; the D gene is possibly TRBD1 (6 bases). V was cut by 1 base and J by 11 bases, with 17 bases left in between. The CDR3 has 14 amino acids. Germline lookup yields CDR1 MNHNS and CDR2 SASEGT. The CDR3 sequence is CASSEDWAGARYTF. The CDR3, as DNA: TGTGCCAGCAGTGAAGATTGGGCAGGGGCCCGGTACACCTTC.

The CDR3 DNA reads TGTGCCAGCAACTCCCGGGGAGATCCCTGGTCACCCCTCCACTTT. It yields the protein CASNSRGDPWSPLHF. The chain combines TRBV27 with TRBJ1-6; D is unclear. The CDR3 is made up of 15 amino acids. The germline CDR1 and CDR2 sequences are MNHEY and SMNVEV (reference sequence). Trimming removed 7 bases from V and 10 bases from J, with 20 bases in between.

This sequence joins TRBV28 and TRBJ1-1, with D possibly TRBD1 on 6 matching bases. Germline values: CDR1 MDHEN, CDR2 SYDVKM. The V gene lost 2 bases and the J gene lost 1 base, with 11 bases spanning the gap. The CDR3 covers 15 residues. The CDR3: CASSLEGGKNTEAFF. The CDR3 coding sequence is TGTGCCAGCAGTTTAGAGGGGGGGAAGAACACTGAAGCTTTCTTT.

This chain joins TRBV4-2 and TRBJ2-2; D is uncertain. CDR3 length: 16 amino acids. The V and J ends lost 1 base and 8 bases respectively, with 17 bases between them. Per germline, CDR1 LGHNA and CDR2 YNFKEQ. The CDR3: CASSQGVQETGGELFF. Here the CDR3 DNA reads TGTGCCAGCAGCCAAGGAGTTCAGGAGACCGGGGGGGAGCTGTTTTTT.

V is TRBV19 and J is TRBJ1-4, with D unclear. Trimming cost V 2 bases and J 8 bases, with 9 bases left between them. Germline CDR1 is LNHDA and CDR2 is SQIVND (reference sequence). This CDR3 region has 13 residues. The CDR3 protein is CASSIFGIEKLFF. DNA for the CDR3: TGTGCCAGTAGTATATTCGGAATCGAAAAACTGTTTTTT.

The chain couples TRBV11-1 to TRBJ2-1; TRBD2 is a possible D gene (5 bases). The CDR3 is 14 residues long. The V gene's germline CDR1 is SGHAT and CDR2 FQDESV (reference sequence). V dropped 5 bases and J dropped 7 bases, with 15 bases sitting between them. The CDR3 spells CASSMEAGGNEQFF. Here the CDR3 DNA reads TGTGCCAGCAGCATGGAAGCCGGAGGTAATGAGCAGTTCTTC. The full variable domain, completed using reference TRBV11-1 and TRBJ2-1, is EAEVAQSPRYKITEKSQAVAFWCDPISGHATLYWYRQILGQGPELLVQFQDESVVDDSQLPKDRFSAERLKGVDSTLKIQPAELGDSAMYLCASSMEAGGNEQFFGPGTRLTVL.

About this clone itself: A junction boundary mismatches the germline segment, possibly from a read error. The V call is TRBV7-9, the J call TRBJ1-1, with D possibly matching TRBD1 (6 bases). Per the germline V gene, CDR1 is SEHNR and CDR2 is FQNEAQ (reference sequence). This CDR3 is built from 14 residues. The CDR3 bases are TGTGCCAGCACCTTAGGGGGTGGCCCTACTGAAGCTTTCTTT. Translated, it gives CASTLGGGPTEAFF.

V is TRBV7-9 and J is TRBJ1-3, with D perhaps TRBD1 (6 bases). This CDR3 is 15 amino acids long. V was trimmed by 5 bases and J by 4 bases, leaving 15 bases between them. Germline V CDR1 and CDR2: SEHNR, FQNEAQ (reference sequence). The CDR3 here is CASSRSRGLGNTIYF. The CDR3 bases are TGTGCCAGCAGCCGATCCAGGGGTTTGGGAAACACCATATATTTT.

The chain has TRBV9 and TRBJ1-4; TRBD1 matches 7 bases. Germline CDR1 SGDLS, CDR2 YYNGEE. The CDR3 consists of 15 residues. V trimming: 0 bases; J trimming: 3 bases; junction bases outside the gene matches: 2. CDR3 sequence reads: CASSVDGQANEKLFF. The CDR3 DNA follows: TGTGCCAGCAGCGTAGATGGACAGGCTAATGAAAAACTGTTTTTT.

This chain links TRBV6-1 with TRBJ2-1; D might be TRBD1 or TRBD2, each matching 5 bases. The CDR3 length is 12 residues. Germline CDR1 is MNHNS and CDR2 is SASEGT. Trimming cost V 7 bases and J 10 bases, with 14 bases left between them. The CDR3 nucleotides are TGTGCCAGCACGCCCGGGGCCAGGGAGCAGTTCTTC. Encoded protein: CASTPGAREQFF.

The rearrangement joins TRBV4-1 to TRBJ2-4; possible D gene TRBD2, 5 bases. V gave up 4 bases and J gave up 5 bases, with 15 bases separating them. Germline values: CDR1 MGHRA, CDR2 YSYEKL. CDR3 length equals 15 residues. The CDR3 bases are TGCGCCAGCAGCCGGTACCGGGGTAACCAAAACATTCAGTACTTC. As protein: CASSRYRGNQNIQYF.

The chain is built from TRBV28 and TRBJ2-3; TRBD1 agrees at 9 bases. The CDR3 covers 16 residues. V shed 5 bases and J 1 base; nucleotides not matched to a gene: 7. Looked up from germline, CDR1 is MDHEN and CDR2 is SYDVKM. CDR3 loop: CASSPSRTGGTDTQYF. CDR3 coding DNA: TGTGCCAGCAGTCCTTCCCGGACAGGGGGCACAGATACGCAGTATTTT.

This chain uses TRBV5-1 with TRBJ2-2, with TRBD2 identical over 15 bases. This CDR3 has 17 residues. Germline trimming cut 2 bases from V and 8 bases from J; bases unmatched to any gene: 7. CDR1 is SGHRS, CDR2 YFSETQ, per germline. In DNA, the CDR3 is TGCGCCAGCAGCTTTGGGACTAGCGGGAGGAGCATGGGGGAGCTGTTTTTT. Protein sequence: CASSFGTSGRSMGELFF.

This chain uses TRBV10-2 with TRBJ1-1; no clear D. This CDR3 comprises 14 residues. CDR1 WSHSY and CDR2 SAAADI come from the germline V gene. The germline V and J ends were trimmed by 2 bases and 0 bases, with 7 bases remaining between them. For the CDR3, the DNA is TGCGCCAGCAGTGAGCGCCCATTGAACACTGAAGCTTTCTTT. Residues: CASSERPLNTEAFF.

The V gene is TRBV10-2, the J gene TRBJ1-2; possibly TRBD1 for D (5 bases). Germline assignment: CDR1 WSHSY and CDR2 SAAADI. CDR3 length equals 13 residues. The V end was cut by 6 bases, the J end by 2 bases, with 10 bases between. CDR3 region: CASSRDRNYGYTF. In DNA form, the CDR3 reads TGCGCCAGCAGCCGGGACCGGAACTATGGCTACACCTTC.

The chain has TRBV15 and TRBJ2-3; 12 bases agree with TRBD2. Germline CDR1 is LNHNV and CDR2 is YYDKDF (reference sequence). V shed 3 bases, J shed 3 bases, and the junction held 7 bases outside the gene matches. There are 17 residues in the CDR3. CDR3 sequence (DNA): TGTGCCACCAGCAGGGGCGGACTAGCGGGGCCTACAGATACGCAGTATTTT. Translation gives CATSRGGLAGPTDTQYF. Using reference TRBV15 and TRBJ2-3 for the parts outside the CDR3, the full variable domain is DAMVIQNPRYQVTQFGKPVTLSCSQTLNHNVMYWYQQKSSQAPKLLFHYYDKDFNNEADTPDNFQSRRPNTSFCFLDIRSPGLGDTAMYLCATSRGGLAGPTDTQYFGPGTRLTVL.

The chain recombines TRBV16 with TRBJ2-1; 7 nucleotides align to TRBD1. This CDR3 contains 14 residues. Looked up from germline, CDR1 is KGHSY and CDR2 is FQNENV. J gave up 7 bases and V 7 bases, and 10 bases lay outside the gene matches. The CDR3 sequence: CASKGAASGNEQFF. DNA for the CDR3: TGTGCCAGCAAGGGGGCGGCCTCGGGAAATGAGCAGTTCTTC.

The chain has TRBV28 and TRBJ2-7, with D unclear. The CDR3 runs to 16 residues. The V end lost 7 bases, the J end lost 1 base, and 20 bases lay between the germline ends. From germline, CDR1 is MDHEN and CDR2 SYDVKM. The CDR3 here is CASTPFVRAYSYEQYF. The CDR3 DNA is TGTGCCAGCACCCCTTTTGTAAGGGCCTATTCCTACGAGCAGTACTTC.

This chain connects TRBV5-1 to TRBJ2-6, with D hard to call. Germline lookup yields CDR1 SGHRS and CDR2 YFSETQ. Deletions cut 0 bases from V and 1 base from J, with 5 bases between. CDR3 length: 15 amino acids. The CDR3 region has the DNA TGCGCCAGCAGCTTGGTTGGTTCTGGGGCCAACGTCCTGACTTTC. It encodes CASSLVGSGANVLTF. Filled out from reference TRBV5-1 and TRBJ2-6, the complete variable domain reads KAGVTQTPRYLIKTRGQQVTLSCSPISGHRSVSWYQQTPGQGLQFLFEYFSETQRNKGNFPGRFSGRQFSNSRSEMNVSTLELGDSALYLCASSLVGSGANVLTFGAGSRLTVL.

The chain couples TRBV5-1 to TRBJ2-7; TRBD2 agrees at 14 bases. The length of the CDR3 is 20 residues. Looked up from germline, CDR1 is SGHRS and CDR2 is YFSETQ. The trim removed 1 base at V and 0 bases at J, leaving 12 bases unmatched. CDR3 amino acids: CASSLNPRLAGGPGSYEQYF. DNA of the CDR3: TGCGCCAGCAGCTTGAACCCCCGACTAGCGGGAGGGCCGGGCTCCTACGAGCAGTACTTC. Full variable domain (outside the CDR3, taken from reference TRBV5-1 and TRBJ2-7): KAGVTQTPRYLIKTRGQQVTLSCSPISGHRSVSWYQQTPGQGLQFLFEYFSETQRNKGNFPGRFSGRQFSNSRSEMNVSTLELGDSALYLCASSLNPRLAGGPGSYEQYFGPGTRLTVT.